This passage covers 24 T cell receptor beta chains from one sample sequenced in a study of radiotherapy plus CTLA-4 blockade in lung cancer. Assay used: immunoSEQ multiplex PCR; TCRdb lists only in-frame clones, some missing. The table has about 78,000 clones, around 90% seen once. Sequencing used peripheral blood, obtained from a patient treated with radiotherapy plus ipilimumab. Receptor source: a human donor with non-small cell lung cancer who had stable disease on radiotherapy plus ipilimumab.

The CDR3 sequence: CASSQFGTSGNNEQFF. CDR3 bases: TGTGCCAGCAGCCAGTTTGGTACTAGCGGGAACAATGAGCAGTTCTTC. This chain links TRBV4-2 with TRBJ2-1; 10 nucleotides agree with TRBD2. Germline values: CDR1 LGHNA, CDR2 YNFKEQ. V shed 3 bases, J shed 5 bases, and the junction held 7 bases outside the gene matches. The CDR3 contains 16 residues.

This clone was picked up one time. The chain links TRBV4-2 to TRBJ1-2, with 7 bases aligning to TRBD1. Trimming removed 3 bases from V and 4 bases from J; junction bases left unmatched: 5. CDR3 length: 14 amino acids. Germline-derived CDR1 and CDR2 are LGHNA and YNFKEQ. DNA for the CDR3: TGTGCCAGCAGCCAGGAACAGGGGACCTATGGCTACACCTTC. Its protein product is CASSQEQGTYGYTF.

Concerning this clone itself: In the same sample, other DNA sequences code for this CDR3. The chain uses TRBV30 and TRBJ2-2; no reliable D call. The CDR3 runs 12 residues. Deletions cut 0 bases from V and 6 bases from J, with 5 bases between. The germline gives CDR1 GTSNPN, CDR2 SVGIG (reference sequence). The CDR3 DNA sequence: TGTGCCTGGAGTGTACTCTCCGGGGAGCTGTTTTTT. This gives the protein CAWSVLSGELFF. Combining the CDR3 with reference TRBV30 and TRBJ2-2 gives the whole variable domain SQTIHQWPATLVQPVGSPLSLECTVEGTSNPNLYWYRQAAGRGLQLLFYSVGIGQISSEVPQNLSASRPQDRQFILSSKKLLLSDSGFYLCAWSVLSGELFFGEGSRLTVL.

The DNA for the CDR3 is TGTGCCAGTAGTTGGAGCCGGAACACTGAAGCTTTCTTT. It yields the protein CASSWSRNTEAFF. This chain joins TRBV19 and TRBJ1-1, with no clear D. Germline CDR1 LNHDA, CDR2 SQIVND (reference sequence). CDR3 length: 13 amino acids. Trimming removed 5 bases at V and 1 base at J, with 8 bases between.

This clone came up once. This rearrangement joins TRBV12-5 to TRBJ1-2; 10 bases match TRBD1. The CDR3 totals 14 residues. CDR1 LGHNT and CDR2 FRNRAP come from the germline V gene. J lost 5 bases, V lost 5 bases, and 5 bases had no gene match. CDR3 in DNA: TGTGCTAGTGGTACCGGGACAGGGGAGTATGGCTACACCTTC. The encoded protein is CASGTGTGEYGYTF.

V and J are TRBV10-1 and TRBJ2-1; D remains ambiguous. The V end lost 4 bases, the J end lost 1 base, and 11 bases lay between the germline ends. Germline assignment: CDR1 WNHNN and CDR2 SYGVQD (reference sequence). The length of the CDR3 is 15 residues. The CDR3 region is CASSVSDGSYNEQFF. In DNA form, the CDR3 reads TGCGCCAGCAGTGTTTCGGACGGGTCCTACAATGAGCAGTTCTTC.

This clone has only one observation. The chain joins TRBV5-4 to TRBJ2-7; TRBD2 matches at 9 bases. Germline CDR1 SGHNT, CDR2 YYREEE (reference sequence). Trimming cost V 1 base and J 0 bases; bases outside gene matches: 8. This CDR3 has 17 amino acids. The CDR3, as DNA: TGTGCCAGCAGCTTGTCACTCAGCGGGGGGACCTCCTACGAGCAGTACTTC. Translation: CASSLSLSGGTSYEQYF. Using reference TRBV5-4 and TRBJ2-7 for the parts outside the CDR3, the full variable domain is ETGVTQSPTHLIKTRGQQVTLRCSSQSGHNTVSWYQQALGQGPQFIFQYYREEENGRGNFPPRFSGLQFPNYSSELNVNALELDDSALYLCASSLSLSGGTSYEQYFGPGTRLTVT.

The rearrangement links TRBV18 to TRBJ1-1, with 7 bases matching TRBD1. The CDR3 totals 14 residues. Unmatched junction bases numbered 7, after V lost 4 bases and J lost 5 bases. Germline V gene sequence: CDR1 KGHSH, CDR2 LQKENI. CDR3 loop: CASSLRQGRTEAFF. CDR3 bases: TGTGCCAGCTCACTGCGACAGGGCCGGACTGAAGCTTTCTTT.

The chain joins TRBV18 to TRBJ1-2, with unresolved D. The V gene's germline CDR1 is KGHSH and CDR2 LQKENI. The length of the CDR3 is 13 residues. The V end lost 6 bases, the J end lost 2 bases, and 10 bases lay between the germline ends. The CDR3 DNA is TGTGCCAGCTCCCCCTCGGGGAACTATGGCTACACCTTC. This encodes CASSPSGNYGYTF.

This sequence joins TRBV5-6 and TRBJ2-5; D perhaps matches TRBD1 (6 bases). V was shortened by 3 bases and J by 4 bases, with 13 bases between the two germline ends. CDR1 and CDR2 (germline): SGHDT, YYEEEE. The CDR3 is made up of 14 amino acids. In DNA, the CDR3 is TGTGCCAGCAGCTCCCCGAACAGGGTAGAGACCCAGTACTTC. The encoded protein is CASSSPNRVETQYF.

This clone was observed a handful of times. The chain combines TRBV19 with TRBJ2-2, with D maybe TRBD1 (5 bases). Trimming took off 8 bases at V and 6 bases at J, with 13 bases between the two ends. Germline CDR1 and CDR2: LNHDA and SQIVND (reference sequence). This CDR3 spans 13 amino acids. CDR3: CASRTGGAGELFF. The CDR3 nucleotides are TGTGCCAGTCGCACAGGTGGGGCCGGGGAGCTGTTTTTT.

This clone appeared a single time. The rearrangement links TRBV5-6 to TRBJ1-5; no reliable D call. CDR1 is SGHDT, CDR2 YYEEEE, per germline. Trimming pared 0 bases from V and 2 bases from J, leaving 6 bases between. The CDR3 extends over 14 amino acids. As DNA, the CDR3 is TGTGCCAGCAGCTTGGGCGGAGGCAATCAGCCCCAGCATTTT. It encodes CASSLGGGNQPQHF. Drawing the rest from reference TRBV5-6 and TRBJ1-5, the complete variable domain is DAGVTQSPTHLIKTRGQQVTLRCSPKSGHDTVSWYQQALGQGPQFIFQYYEEEERQRGNFPDRFSGHQFPNYSSELNVNALLLGDSALYLCASSLGGGNQPQHFGDGTRLSIL.

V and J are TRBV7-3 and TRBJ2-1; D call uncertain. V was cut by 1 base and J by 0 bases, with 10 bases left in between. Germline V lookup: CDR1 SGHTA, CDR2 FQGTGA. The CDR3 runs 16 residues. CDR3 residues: CASSLSPGSSYNEQFF. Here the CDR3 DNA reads TGTGCCAGCAGCTTAAGCCCCGGCAGCTCCTACAATGAGCAGTTCTTC.

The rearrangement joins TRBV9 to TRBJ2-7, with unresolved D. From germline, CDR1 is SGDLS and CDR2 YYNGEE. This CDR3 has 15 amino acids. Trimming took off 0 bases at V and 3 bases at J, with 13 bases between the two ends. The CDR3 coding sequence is TGTGCCAGCAGCGTAGCTACTGGCTCTATCTACGAGCAGTACTTC. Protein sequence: CASSVATGSIYEQYF. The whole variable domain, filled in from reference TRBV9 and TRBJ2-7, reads DSGVTQTPKHLITATGQRVTLRCSPRSGDLSVYWYQQSLDQGLQFLIQYYNGEERAKGNILERFSAQQFPDLHSELNLSSLELGDSALYFCASSVATGSIYEQYFGPGTRLTVT.

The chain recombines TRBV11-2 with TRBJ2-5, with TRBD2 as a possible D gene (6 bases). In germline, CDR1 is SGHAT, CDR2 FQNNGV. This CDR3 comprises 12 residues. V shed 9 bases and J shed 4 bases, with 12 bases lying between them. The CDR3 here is CASREGGETQYF. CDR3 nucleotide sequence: TGTGCCAGTCGAGAGGGAGGAGAGACCCAGTACTTC.

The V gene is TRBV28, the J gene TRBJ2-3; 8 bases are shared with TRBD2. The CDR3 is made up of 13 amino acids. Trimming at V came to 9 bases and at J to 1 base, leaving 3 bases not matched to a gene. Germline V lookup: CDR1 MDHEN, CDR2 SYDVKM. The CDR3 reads CASFSGGTDTQYF. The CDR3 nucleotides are TGTGCCAGTTTTAGCGGGGGCACAGATACGCAGTATTTT.

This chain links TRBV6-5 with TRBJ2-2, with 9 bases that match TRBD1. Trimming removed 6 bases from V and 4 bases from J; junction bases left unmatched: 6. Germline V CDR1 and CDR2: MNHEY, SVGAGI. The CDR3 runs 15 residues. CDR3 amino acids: CASSGQGTITGELFF. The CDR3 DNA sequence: TGTGCCAGCAGCGGACAGGGGACAATCACCGGGGAGCTGTTTTTT.

CDR3: CASSDESGSRLAGELFF. In nucleotides, the CDR3 is TGTGCCAGCAGTGACGAAAGCGGGAGTAGGTTGGCCGGGGAGCTGTTTTTT. The chain recombines TRBV6-4 with TRBJ2-2; TRBD2 agrees at 8 bases. Trimming at V came to 2 bases and at J to 6 bases, leaving 11 bases not matched to a gene. CDR3 length equals 17 residues. Germline V gene sequence: CDR1 MRHNA, CDR2 SNTAGT.

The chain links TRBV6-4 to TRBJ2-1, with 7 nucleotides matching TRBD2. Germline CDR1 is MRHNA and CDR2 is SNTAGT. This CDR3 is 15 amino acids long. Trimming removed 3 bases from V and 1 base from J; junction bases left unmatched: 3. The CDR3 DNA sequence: TGTGCCAGCAGTGAGGGGCGGGGGTCCTACAATGAGCAGTTCTTC. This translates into CASSEGRGSYNEQFF.

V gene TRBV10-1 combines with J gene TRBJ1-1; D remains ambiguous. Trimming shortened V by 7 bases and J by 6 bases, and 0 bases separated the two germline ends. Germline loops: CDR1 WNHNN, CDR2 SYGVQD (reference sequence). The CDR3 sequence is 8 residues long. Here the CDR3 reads CASTEAFF. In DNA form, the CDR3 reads TGCGCCAGCACTGAAGCTTTCTTT.

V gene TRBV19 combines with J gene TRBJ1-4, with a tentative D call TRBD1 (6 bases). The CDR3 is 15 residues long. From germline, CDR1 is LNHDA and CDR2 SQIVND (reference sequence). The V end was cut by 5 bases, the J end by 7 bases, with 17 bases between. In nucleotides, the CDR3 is TGTGCCAGTAGTTGGAACCGGGACATTAGTGAAAAACTGTTTTTT. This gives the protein CASSWNRDISEKLFF.

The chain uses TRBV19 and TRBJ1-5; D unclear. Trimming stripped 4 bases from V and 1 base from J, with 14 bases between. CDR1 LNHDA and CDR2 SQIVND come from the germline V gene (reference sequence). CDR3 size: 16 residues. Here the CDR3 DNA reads TGTGCCAGTAGTAGAGAACCGGGATACAGCAATCAGCCCCAGCATTTT. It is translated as CASSREPGYSNQPQHF.

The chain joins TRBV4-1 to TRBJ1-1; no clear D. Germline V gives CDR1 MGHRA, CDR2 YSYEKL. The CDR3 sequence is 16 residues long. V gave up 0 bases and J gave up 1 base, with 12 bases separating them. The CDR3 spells CASSQEEGSGNTEAFF. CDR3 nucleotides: TGCGCCAGCAGCCAAGAGGAGGGCTCCGGGAACACTGAAGCTTTCTTT.

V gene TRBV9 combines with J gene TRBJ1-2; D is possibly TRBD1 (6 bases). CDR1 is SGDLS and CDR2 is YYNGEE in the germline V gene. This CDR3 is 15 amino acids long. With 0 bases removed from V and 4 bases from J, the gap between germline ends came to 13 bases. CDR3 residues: CASSVGTASLYGYTF. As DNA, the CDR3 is TGTGCCAGCAGCGTAGGGACAGCTAGTCTCTATGGCTACACCTTC.